A single TCR beta chain is shown here with its context. The data belong to a study of blood T cell repertoires in COVID-19. Study information: The United States, Italy and Spain supplied acute and convalescent COVID-19 samples. Sources were T cells, B-cell-depleted T cells, or PBMCs; the material itself was cDNA or gDNA.

Under the authors' procedure: Nucleated cell number was recorded as an estimate derived from reference gene primer amplification. Sequencing was performed with immunoSEQ multiplex PCR; in TCRdb, only in-frame clones are kept and a portion is missing. V and J calls and clone size are as listed in that table; D and trimming were resolved from the DNA. This sample has some 230,000 clones, with roughly 83% found just once. The CDR3 length is 14 residues. With 4 bases removed from V and 7 bases from J, the gap between germline ends came to 13 bases. Germline CDR1 is LGHNA and CDR2 is YSLEER. The sample taken for sequencing was peripheral blood. The receptor was isolated from a woman aged 45-65 years with acute or convalescent COVID-19. The rearrangement joins TRBV4-3 to TRBJ1-4, with a possible D match to TRBD1 (5 bases). In DNA form, the CDR3 reads TGCGCCAGCAGCCCGGAAGGGGCCGGTGAAAAACTGTTTTTT. Amino acids: CASSPEGAGEKLFF.